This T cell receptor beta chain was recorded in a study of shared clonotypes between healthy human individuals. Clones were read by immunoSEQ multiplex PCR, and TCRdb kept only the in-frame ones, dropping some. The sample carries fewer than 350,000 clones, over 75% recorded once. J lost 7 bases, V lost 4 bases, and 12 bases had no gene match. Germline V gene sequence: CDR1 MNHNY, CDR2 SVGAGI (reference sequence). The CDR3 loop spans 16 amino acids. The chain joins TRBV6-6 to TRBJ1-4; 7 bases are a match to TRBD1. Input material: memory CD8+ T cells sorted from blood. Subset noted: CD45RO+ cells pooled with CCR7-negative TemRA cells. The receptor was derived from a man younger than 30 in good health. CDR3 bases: TGTGCCAGCAGTTCCGGACAGGCGGGATATCTTGAAAAACTGTTTTTT. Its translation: CASSSGQAGYLEKLFF.